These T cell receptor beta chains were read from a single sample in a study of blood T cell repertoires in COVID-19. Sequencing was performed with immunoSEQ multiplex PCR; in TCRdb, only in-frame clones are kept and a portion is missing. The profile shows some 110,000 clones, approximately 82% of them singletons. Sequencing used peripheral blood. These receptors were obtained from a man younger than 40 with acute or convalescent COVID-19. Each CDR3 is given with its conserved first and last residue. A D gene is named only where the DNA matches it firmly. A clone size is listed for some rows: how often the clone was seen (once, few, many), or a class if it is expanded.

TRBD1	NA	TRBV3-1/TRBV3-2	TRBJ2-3	CASSQKTGYTDTQYF	TGTGCCAGCAGCCAAAAGACAGGGTACACAGATACGCAGTATTTT
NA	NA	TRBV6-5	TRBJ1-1	CASRVLWGENTEAFF	TGTGCCAGCAGGGTTCTCTGGGGGGAGAACACTGAAGCTTTCTTT
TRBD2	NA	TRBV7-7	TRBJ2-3	CASSPGLAVTDTQYF	TGTGCTAGCAGCCCCGGACTAGCGGTAACAGATACGCAGTATTTT
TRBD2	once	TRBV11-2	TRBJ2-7	CASSGPGLAFAYEQYF	TGTGCCAGCAGCGGGCCGGGACTAGCGTTCGCCTACGAGCAGTACTTC
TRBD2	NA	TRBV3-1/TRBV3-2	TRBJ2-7	CASGTRSYEQYF	TGTGCCAGCGGGACTAGAAGCTACGAGCAGTACTTC
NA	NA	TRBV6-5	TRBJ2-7	CASSPGLLYEQYF	TGTGCCAGCAGTCCCGGACTATTATACGAGCAGTACTTC
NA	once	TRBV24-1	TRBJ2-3	CATSDPAQTQYF	TGTGCCACCAGTGATCCCGCACAAACGCAGTATTTT
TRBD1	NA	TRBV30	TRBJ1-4	CAWRIQGGEKLFF	TGTGCCTGGAGAATACAGGGGGGCGAAAAACTGTTTTTT
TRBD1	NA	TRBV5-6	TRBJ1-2	CASSLGDSSYGYTF	TGTGCCAGCAGCTTGGGGGACAGCTCCTATGGCTACACCTTC
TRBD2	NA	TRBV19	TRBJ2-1	CASSILAGAHSYNEQFF	TGTGCCAGTAGTATACTAGCGGGGGCCCACTCCTACAATGAGCAGTTCTTC
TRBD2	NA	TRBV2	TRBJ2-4	CASTASGPGSIQYF	TGTGCCAGCACGGCTAGCGGACCGGGCAGCATTCAGTACTTC
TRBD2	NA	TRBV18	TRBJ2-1	CASSPGLASPDGYNEQFF	TGTGCCAGCTCACCGGGACTAGCCTCACCCGACGGCTACAATGAGCAGTTCTTC
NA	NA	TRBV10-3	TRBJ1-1	CAISDREAEAFF	TGTGCCATCAGTGACAGGGAGGCTGAAGCTTTCTTT
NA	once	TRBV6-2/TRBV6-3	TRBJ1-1	CASSSQGWNTEAFF	TGTGCCAGCAGTTCACAGGGCTGGAACACTGAAGCTTTCTTT
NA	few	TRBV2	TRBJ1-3	CASSEPRSGNTIYF	TGTGCCAGCAGTGAACCGAGGTCGGGAAACACCATATATTTT
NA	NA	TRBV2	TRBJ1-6	CASHGGTAPLHF	TGTGCCAGCCATGGAGGCACCGCGCCCCTCCACTTT
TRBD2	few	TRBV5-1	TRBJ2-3	CASSLDLAGGGDTDTQYF	TGCGCCAGCAGCTTGGATCTAGCGGGAGGAGGAGACACAGATACGCAGTATTTT
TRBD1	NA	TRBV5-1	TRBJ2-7	CASSGQGAYEQYF	TGCGCCAGCAGCGGACAGGGGGCTTACGAGCAGTACTTC
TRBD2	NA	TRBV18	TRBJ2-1	CASSPASGGVNEQFF	TGTGCCAGCTCACCAGCTAGCGGGGGGGTCAATGAGCAGTTCTTC
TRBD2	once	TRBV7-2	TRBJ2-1	CASSPGLAGGLNEQFF	TGTGCCAGCAGCCCCGGACTAGCGGGGGGGCTGAATGAGCAGTTCTTC
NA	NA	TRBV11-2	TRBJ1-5	CASSLNGQIGQPQHF	TGTGCCAGCAGCTTAAATGGGCAGATCGGTCAGCCCCAGCATTTT
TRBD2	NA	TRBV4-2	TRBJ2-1	CASSPDDSGGPTEQFF	TGTGCCAGCAGCCCCGACGACAGCGGGGGGCCCACTGAGCAGTTCTTC
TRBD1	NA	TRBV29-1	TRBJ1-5	CSAVTGAGQPQHF	TGCAGCGCCGTGACAGGGGCTGGGCAGCCCCAGCATTTT
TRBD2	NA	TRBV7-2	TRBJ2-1	CASSLTSGPYNEQFF	TGTGCCAGCAGCCTGACTAGCGGCCCCTACAATGAGCAGTTCTTC
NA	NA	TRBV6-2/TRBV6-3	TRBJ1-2	CASSYPTTQGIRGYGYTF	TGTGCCAGCAGTTACCCAACGACCCAGGGGATAAGAGGCTATGGCTACACCTTC
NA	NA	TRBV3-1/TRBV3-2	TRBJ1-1	CASSQDGRGGTEAFF	TGTGCCAGCAGCCAAGATGGCAGGGGCGGCACTGAAGCTTTCTTT
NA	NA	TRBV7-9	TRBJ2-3	CASSDLAQTSTDTQYF	TGTGCCAGCAGCGATCTAGCGCAAACTAGCACAGATACGCAGTATTTT
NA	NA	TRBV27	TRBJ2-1	CASSPGLRNEQFF	TGTGCCAGCAGTCCGGGACTTAGGAATGAGCAGTTCTTC
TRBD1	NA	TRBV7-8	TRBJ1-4	CASSLEPGQGAGKLFF	TGTGCCAGCAGCTTAGAGCCGGGACAGGGGGCGGGAAAACTGTTTTTT
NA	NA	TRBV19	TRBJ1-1	CASKFRNTEAFF	TGTGCCAGTAAATTTAGGAACACTGAAGCTTTCTTT
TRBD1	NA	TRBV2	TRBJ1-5	CASSVIRGPTNQPQHF	TGTGCCAGCAGTGTCATCAGGGGGCCAACTAATCAGCCCCAGCATTTT
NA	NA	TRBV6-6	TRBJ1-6	CASSYGGGSSPLHF	TGTGCCAGCAGTTACGGTGGAGGGAGCTCACCCCTCCACTTT
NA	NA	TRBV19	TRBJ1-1	CASSIQTGITEAFF	TGTGCCAGTAGTATACAGACAGGTATCACTGAAGCTTTCTTT
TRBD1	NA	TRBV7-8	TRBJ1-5	CASSGQASSAQHF	TGTGCCAGCAGCGGACAGGCGTCCTCAGCCCAGCATTTT
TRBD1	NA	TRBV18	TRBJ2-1	CASSARTGYEQFF	TGTGCCAGCTCAGCCCGGACAGGGTATGAGCAGTTCTTC
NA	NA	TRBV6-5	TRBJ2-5	CASSPDFGRGETQYF	TGTGCCAGCAGTCCGGATTTCGGCAGGGGAGAGACCCAGTACTTC
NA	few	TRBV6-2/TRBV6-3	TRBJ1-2	CASSYNRNYGYTF	TGTGCCAGCAGTTACAACAGAAACTATGGCTACACCTTC